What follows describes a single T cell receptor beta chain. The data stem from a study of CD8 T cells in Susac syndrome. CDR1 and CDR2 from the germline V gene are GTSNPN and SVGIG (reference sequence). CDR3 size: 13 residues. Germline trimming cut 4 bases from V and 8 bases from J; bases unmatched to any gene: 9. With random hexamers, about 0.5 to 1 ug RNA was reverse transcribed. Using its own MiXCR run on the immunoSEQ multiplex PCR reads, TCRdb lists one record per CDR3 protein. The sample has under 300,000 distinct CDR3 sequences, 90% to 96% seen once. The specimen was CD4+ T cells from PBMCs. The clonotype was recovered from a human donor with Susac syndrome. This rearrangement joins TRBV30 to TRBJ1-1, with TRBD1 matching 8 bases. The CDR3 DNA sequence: TGTGCCTGGACCTGGACAGGGCGGGGGGAAGCTTTCTTT. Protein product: CAWTWTGRGEAFF.